The present T cell receptor (beta chain) was sequenced within a study of graft-versus-host responses after intestinal transplantation. Looking at the study overall: Transplants given to recipients were multivisceral, liver-intestinal, or isolated intestinal. Anti-thymocyte globulin served as induction for all recipients, who then took tacrolimus and steroids for two to three years.

The CDR3 is 15 amino acids. V was pared by 4 bases and J by 6 bases, with 16 bases between. Germline V gene sequence: CDR1 SGHNT, CDR2 YENEEA. Study-level results: Recipient marrow contained GvH clones, some of which appeared first in ileum or blood. Allografts from individuals with graft-donor T cell macrochimerism displayed high graft-versus-host to host-versus-graft clonal ratios.

Here immunoSEQ multiplex PCR was the method, and the copy in TCRdb shows in-frame clones only, minus some. The sample yields under 95,000 clones, 88% seen once. To note about this clone: Its antigen is still unknown.

Sequenced material: unstimulated CD4+ T cells sorted from spleen or lymph node cells, taken before transplant. The chain combines TRBV11-3 with TRBJ2-1; D possibly corresponds to TRBD2 (5 bases). The TCR was taken from a human donor who was the organ donor for an intestinal transplant. Written as DNA, the CDR3 is TGTGCCAGCAGCTCCAGACGGGGTGGCCCCAATGAGCAGTTCTTC. Amino acids: CASSSRRGGPNEQFF. The variable domain in full, completed from reference TRBV11-3 and TRBJ2-1, reads EAGVVQSPRYKIIEKKQPVAFWCNPISGHNTLYWYLQNLGQGPELLIRYENEEAVDDSQLPKDRFSAERLKGVDSTLKIQPAELGDSAVYLCASSSRRGGPNEQFFGPGTRLTVL.